This T cell receptor (beta chain) was found in a study of blood T cell repertoires in COVID-19. At the level of the study: T cells, B-cell-depleted T cells, or PBMCs provided the cDNA or gDNA that served as material.

Clones were read by immunoSEQ multiplex PCR, and TCRdb kept only the in-frame ones, dropping some. The sample yields 140,000 or so clones, 80% to 90% seen once. The V end was cut by 3 bases, the J end by 10 bases, with 21 bases between. Per the germline V gene, CDR1 is MNHNS and CDR2 is SASEGT. The CDR3 length is 15 residues. The chain carries TRBV6-1 and TRBJ1-1, with D possibly matching TRBD1 (6 bases). This clonotype originated in a woman in her forties or fifties with acute or convalescent COVID-19. Input material: peripheral blood. The CDR3 DNA reads TGTGCCAGCAGTGAGGCGGGGGGCGAAGTATTATTAGCTTTCTTT. Translated: CASSEAGGEVLLAFF.